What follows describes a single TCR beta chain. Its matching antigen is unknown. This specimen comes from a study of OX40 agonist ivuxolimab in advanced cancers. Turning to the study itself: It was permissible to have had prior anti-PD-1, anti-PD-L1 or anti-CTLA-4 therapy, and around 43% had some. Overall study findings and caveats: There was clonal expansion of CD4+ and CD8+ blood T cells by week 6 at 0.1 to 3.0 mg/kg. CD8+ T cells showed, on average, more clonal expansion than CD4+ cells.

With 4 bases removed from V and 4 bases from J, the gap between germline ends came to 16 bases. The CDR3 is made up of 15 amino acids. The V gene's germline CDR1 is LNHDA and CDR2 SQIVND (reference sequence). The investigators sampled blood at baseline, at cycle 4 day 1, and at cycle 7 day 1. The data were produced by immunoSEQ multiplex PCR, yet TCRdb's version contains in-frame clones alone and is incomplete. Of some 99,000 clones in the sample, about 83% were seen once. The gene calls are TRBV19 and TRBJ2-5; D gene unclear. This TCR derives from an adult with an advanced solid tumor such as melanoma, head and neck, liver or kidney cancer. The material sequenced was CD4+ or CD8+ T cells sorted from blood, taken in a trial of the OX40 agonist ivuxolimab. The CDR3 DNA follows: TGTGCCAGTAGTACGGGCTCAGGTCGGAGAGAGACCCAGTACTTC. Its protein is CASSTGSGRRETQYF.